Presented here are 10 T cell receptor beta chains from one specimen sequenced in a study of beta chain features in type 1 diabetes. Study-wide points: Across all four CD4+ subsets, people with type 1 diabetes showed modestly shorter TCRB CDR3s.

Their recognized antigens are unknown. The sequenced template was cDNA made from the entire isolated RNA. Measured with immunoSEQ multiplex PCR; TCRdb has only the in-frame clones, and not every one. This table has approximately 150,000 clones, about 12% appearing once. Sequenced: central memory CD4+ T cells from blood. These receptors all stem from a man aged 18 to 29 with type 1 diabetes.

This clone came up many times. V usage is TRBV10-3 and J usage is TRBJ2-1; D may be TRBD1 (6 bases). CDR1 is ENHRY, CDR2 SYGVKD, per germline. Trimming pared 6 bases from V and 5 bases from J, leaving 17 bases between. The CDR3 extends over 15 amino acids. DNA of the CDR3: TGTGCCATCAGCGACTCCCTCAACAGGGACAATGAGCAGTTCTTC. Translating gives CAISDSLNRDNEQFF.

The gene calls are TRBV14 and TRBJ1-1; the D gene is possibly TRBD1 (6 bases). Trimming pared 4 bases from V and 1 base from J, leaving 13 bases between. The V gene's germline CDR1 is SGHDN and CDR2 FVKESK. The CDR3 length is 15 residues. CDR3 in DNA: TGTGCCAGCAGCCCAGTGGCGGGGGCGAACACTGAAGCTTTCTTT. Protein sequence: CASSPVAGANTEAFF.

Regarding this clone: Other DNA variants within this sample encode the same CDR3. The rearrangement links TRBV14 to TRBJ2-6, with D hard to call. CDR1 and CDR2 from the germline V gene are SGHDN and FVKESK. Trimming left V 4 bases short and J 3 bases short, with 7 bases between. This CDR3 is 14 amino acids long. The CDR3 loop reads CASSPVSGANVLTF. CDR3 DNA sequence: TGTGCCAGCAGCCCCGTTAGTGGGGCCAACGTCCTGACTTTC. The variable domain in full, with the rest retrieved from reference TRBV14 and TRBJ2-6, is EAGVTQFPSHSVIEKGQTVTLRCDPISGHDNLYWYRRVMGKEIKFLLHFVKESKQDESGMPNNRFLAERTGGTYSTLKVQPAELEDSGVYFCASSPVSGANVLTFGAGSRLTVL.

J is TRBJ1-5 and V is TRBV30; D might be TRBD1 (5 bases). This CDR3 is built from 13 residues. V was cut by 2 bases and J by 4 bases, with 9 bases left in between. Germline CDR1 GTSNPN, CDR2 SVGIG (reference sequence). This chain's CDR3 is CAWSRQSNQPQHF. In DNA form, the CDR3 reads TGTGCCTGGAGTAGACAGTCTAATCAGCCCCAGCATTTT.

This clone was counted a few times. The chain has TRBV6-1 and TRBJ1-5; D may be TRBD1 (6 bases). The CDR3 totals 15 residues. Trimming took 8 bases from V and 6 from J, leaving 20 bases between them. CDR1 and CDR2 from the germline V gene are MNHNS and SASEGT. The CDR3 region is CASFKGGAPVQPQHF. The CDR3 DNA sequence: TGTGCCAGCTTTAAGGGGGGGGCGCCGGTTCAGCCCCAGCATTTT.

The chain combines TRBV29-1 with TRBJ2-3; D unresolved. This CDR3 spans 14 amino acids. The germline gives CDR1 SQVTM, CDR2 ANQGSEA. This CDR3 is CSLSGRPNTDTQYF. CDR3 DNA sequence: TGCTCCCTCTCGGGCAGGCCGAACACAGATACGCAGTATTTT.

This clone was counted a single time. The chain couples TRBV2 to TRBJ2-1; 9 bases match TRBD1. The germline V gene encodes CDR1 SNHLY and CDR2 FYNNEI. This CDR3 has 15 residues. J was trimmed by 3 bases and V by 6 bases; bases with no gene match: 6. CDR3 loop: CASRDTGGGYNEQFF. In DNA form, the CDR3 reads TGTGCCAGCAGGGATACAGGGGGCGGCTACAATGAGCAGTTCTTC.

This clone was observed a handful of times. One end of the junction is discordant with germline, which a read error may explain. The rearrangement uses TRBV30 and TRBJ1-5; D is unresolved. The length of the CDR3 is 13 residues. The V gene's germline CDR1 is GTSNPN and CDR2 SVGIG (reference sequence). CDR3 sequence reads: CAWSPDSKQPQHF. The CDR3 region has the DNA TGTGCCTGGAGTCCGGATAGCAAGCAGCCCCAGCATTTT.

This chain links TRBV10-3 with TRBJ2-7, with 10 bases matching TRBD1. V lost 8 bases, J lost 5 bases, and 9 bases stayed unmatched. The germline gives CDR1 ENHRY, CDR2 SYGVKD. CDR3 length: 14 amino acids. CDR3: CAIGRGQGRDEQYF. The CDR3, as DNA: TGTGCCATCGGTCGGGGACAGGGGAGGGACGAGCAGTACTTC.

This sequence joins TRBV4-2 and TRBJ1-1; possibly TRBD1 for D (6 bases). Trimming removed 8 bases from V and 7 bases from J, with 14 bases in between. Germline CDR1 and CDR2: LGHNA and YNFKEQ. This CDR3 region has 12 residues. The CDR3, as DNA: TGTGCCAGCGCCTATGAGGGGGGTGAAGCTTTCTTT. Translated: CASAYEGGEAFF.